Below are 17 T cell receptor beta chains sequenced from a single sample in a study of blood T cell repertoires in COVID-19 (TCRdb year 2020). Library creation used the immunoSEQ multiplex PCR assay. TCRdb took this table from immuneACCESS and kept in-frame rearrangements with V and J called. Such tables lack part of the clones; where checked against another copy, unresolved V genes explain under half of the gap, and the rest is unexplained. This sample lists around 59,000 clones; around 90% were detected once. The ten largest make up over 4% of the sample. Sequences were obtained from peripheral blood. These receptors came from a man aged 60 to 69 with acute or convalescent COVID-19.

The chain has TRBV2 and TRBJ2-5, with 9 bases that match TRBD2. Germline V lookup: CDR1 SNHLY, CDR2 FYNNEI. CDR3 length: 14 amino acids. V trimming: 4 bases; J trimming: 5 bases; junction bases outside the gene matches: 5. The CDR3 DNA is TGTGCCAGCAGTGGCCTAGCGGGACAGGAGACCCAGTACTTC. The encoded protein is CASSGLAGQETQYF.

CDR3 sequence: CASSPATGGYYGYTF. CDR3 DNA sequence: TGTGCCAGCAGCCCGGCCACAGGGGGTTACTATGGCTACACCTTC. The chain is built from TRBV6-5 and TRBJ1-2, with 8 positions matching TRBD1. CDR3 size: 15 residues. Germline V gene data show CDR1 as MNHEY and CDR2 as SVGAGI. Unmatched junction bases numbered 9, after V lost 6 bases and J lost 3 bases.

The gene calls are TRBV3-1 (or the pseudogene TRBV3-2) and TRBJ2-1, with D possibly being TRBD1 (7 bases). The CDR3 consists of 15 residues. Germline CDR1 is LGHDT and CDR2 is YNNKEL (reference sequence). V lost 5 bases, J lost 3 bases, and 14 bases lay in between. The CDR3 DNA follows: TGTGCCAGCAGCAACTCCCAGGGGGGCTACAATGAGCAGTTCTTC. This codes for CASSNSQGGYNEQFF.

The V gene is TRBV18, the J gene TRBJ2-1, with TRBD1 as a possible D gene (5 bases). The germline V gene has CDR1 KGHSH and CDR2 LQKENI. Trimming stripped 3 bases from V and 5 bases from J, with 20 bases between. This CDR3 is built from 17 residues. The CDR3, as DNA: TGTGCCAGCTCACCCCGGCCTCAGGCAGGGTATGACAATGAGCAGTTCTTC. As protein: CASSPRPQAGYDNEQFF.

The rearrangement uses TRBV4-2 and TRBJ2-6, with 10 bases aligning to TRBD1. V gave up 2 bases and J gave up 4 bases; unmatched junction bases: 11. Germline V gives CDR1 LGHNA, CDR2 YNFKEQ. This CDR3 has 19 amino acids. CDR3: CASSQTWRQGARGANVLTF. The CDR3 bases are TGTGCCAGCAGCCAAACGTGGAGACAGGGGGCGCGGGGGGCCAACGTCCTGACTTTC.

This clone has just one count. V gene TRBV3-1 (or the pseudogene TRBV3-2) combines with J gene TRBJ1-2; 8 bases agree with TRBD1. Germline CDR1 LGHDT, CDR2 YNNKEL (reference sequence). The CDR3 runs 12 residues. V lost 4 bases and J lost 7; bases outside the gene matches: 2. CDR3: CASSRTGSGYTF. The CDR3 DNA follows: TGTGCCAGCAGCCGGACAGGGAGTGGCTACACCTTC.

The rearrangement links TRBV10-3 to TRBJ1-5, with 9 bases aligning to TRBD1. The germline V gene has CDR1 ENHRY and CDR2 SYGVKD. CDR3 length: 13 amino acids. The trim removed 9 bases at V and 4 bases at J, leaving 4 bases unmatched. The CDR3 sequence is CAITGGQNQPQHF. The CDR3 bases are TGTGCCATTACAGGGGGCCAAAATCAGCCCCAGCATTTT.

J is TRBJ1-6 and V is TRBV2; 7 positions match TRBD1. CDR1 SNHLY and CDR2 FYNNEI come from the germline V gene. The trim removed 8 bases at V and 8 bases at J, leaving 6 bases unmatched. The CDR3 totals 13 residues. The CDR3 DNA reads TGTGCCAGCGAGGACCAGGGGGATTCACCCCTCCACTTT. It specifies CASEDQGDSPLHF.

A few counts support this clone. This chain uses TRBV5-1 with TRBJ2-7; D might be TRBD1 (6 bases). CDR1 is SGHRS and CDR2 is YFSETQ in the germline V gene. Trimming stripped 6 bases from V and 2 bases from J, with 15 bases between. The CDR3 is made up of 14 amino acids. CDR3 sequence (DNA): TGCGCCAGCACCCCCAGGGGACCGCCCTACGAGCAGTACTTC. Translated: CASTPRGPPYEQYF.

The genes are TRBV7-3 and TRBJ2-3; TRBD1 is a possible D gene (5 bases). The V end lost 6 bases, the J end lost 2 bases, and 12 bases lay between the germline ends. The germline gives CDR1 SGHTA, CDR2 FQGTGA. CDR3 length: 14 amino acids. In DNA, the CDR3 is TGTGCCAGCAGTCCCCTTGGGGCCACAGATACGCAGTATTTT. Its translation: CASSPLGATDTQYF.

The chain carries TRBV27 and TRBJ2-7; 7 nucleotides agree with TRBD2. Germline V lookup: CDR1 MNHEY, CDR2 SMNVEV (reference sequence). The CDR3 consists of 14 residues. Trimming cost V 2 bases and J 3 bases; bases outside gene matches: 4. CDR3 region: CASSLAGEIYEQYF. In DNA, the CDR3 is TGTGCCAGCAGTTTAGCGGGGGAGATCTACGAGCAGTACTTC.

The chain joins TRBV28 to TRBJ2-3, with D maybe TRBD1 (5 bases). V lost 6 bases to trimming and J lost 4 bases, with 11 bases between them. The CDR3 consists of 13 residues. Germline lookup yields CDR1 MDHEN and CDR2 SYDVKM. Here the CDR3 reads CASRATRADTQYF. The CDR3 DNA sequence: TGTGCCAGCAGAGCGACCAGGGCAGATACGCAGTATTTT.

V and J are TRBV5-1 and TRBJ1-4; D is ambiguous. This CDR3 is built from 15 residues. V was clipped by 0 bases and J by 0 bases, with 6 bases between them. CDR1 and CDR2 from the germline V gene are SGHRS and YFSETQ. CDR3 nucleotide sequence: TGCGCCAGCAGCTTGGGTATTACAACTAATGAAAAACTGTTTTTT. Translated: CASSLGITTNEKLFF.

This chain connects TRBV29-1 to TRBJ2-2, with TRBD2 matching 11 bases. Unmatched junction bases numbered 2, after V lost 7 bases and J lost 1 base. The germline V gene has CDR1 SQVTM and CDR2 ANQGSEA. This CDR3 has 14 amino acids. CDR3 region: CSATSGRNTGELFF. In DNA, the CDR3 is TGCAGCGCCACTAGCGGGAGGAACACCGGGGAGCTGTTTTTT.

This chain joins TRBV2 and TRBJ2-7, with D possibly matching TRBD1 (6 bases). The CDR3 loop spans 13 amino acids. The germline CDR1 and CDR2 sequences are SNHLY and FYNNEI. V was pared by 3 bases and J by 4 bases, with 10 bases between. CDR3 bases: TGTGCCAGCAGTGAGGCCAGGGGATACGAGCAGTACTTC. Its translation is CASSEARGYEQYF.

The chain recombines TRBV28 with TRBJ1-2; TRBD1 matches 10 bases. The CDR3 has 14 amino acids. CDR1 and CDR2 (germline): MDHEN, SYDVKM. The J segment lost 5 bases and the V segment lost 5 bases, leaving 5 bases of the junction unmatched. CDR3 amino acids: CASSPLGQGYGYTF. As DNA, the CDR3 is TGTGCCAGCAGTCCACTGGGACAGGGGTATGGCTACACCTTC.

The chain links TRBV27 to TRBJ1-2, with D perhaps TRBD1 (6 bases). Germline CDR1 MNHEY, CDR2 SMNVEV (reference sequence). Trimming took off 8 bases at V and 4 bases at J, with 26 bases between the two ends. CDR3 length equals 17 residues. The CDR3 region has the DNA TGTGCCAGCGGCCTTCATAGACAGGCCCTTGCGCCCTATGGCTACACCTTC. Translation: CASGLHRQALAPYGYTF.